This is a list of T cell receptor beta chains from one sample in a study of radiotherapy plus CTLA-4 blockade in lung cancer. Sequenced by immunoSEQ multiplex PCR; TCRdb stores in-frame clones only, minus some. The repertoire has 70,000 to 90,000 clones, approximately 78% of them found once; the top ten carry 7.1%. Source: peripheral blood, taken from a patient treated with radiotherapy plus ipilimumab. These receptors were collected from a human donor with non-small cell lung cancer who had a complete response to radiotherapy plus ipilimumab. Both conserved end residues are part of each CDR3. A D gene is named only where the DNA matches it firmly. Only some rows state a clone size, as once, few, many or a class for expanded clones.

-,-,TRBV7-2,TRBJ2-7,CASSSGTFGEQYF,TGTGCCAGCAGCTCAGGGACCTTCGGCGAGCAGTACTTC
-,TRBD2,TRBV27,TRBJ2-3,CASSSGLAGRVGTQYF,TGTGCCAGCAGTTCGGGACTAGCGGGGAGGGTGGGTACGCAGTATTTT
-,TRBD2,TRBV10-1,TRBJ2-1,CASSERTSGRASYNEQFF,TGCGCCAGCAGTGAGCGGACTAGCGGGAGGGCCTCCTACAATGAGCAGTTCTTC
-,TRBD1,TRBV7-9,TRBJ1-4,CASSFRQGQNEKLFF,TGTGCCAGCAGCTTCCGACAGGGGCAGAATGAAAAACTGTTTTTT
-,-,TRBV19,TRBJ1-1,CASSMGSQNTEAFF,TGTGCCAGTAGTATGGGCAGCCAGAACACTGAAGCTTTCTTT
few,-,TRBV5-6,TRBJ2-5,CASSLKQAGETQYF,TGTGCCAGCAGCTTGAAGCAGGCGGGGGAGACCCAGTACTTC
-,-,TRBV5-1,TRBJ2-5,CASYVEEETQYF,TGCGCCAGCTATGTTGAGGAAGAGACCCAGTACTTC
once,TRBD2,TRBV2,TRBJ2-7,CASRDLAGAPYEQYF,TGTGCCAGCAGGGACTTAGCGGGGGCCCCCTACGAGCAGTACTTC
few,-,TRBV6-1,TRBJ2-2,CASSAYTGELFF,TGTGCCAGCAGTGCTTACACCGGGGAGCTGTTTTTT
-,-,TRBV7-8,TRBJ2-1,CASSPRSSYNEQFF,TGTGCCAGCAGCCCCCGGAGCTCCTACAATGAGCAGTTCTTC
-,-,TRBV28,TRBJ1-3,CASSGQLGENTIYF,TGTGCCAGCAGTGGACAACTCGGCGAAAACACCATATATTTT
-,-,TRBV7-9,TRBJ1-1,CASSSSTGGTEAFF,TGTGCCAGCAGCTCATCAACGGGGGGCACTGAAGCTTTCTTT
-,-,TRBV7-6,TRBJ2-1,CASTPSPLSYNEQFF,TGTGCCAGCACCCCTTCGCCCCTCTCCTACAATGAGCAGTTCTTC
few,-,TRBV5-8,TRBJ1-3,CASSLEGHSGNTIYF,TGTGCCAGCAGCTTGGAAGGGCACTCTGGAAACACCATATATTTT
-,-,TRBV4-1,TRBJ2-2,CASSQWPGANTGELFF,TGCGCCAGCAGCCAATGGCCCGGGGCGAACACCGGGGAGCTGTTTTTT
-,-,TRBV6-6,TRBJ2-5,CASSYGSDPGETQYF,TGTGCCAGCAGTTACGGGAGCGATCCAGGGGAGACCCAGTACTTC
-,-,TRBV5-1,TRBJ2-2,CASGSGRGGELFF,TGCGCCAGCGGATCCGGGCGAGGCGGGGAGCTGTTTTTT
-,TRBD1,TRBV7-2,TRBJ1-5,CASSGRLGQPNQPQHF,TGTGCCAGCAGCGGCCGGTTGGGACAGCCCAATCAGCCCCAGCATTTT
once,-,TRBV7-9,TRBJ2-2,CASSLAQGNTGELFF,TGTGCCAGCAGCTTAGCTCAGGGAAACACCGGGGAGCTGTTTTTT
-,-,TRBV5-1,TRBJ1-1,CASSSGLNTEAFF,TGCGCCAGCAGCTCGGGACTCAACACTGAAGCTTTCTTT
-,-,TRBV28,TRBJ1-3,CASNLGDPGNTIYF,TGTGCCAGCAACTTAGGGGACCCTGGAAACACCATATATTTT
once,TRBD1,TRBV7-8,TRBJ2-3,CASSLATPTGRGNTDTQYF,TGTGCCAGCAGCTTAGCGACCCCCACCGGCAGGGGGAACACAGATACGCAGTATTTT
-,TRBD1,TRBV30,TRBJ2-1,CAWSGTGQEQFF,TGTGCCTGGAGTGGGACAGGCCAGGAGCAGTTCTTC
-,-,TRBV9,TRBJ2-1,CASSSDSSSYNEQFF,TGTGCCAGCAGCTCGGACTCCAGCTCCTACAATGAGCAGTTCTTC
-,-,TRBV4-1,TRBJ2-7,CASSQGVLTVRGEQYF,TGCGCCAGCAGCCAAGGGGTGTTAACAGTACGGGGGGAGCAGTACTTC
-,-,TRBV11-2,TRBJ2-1,CASSLDGGGRQFF,TGTGCCAGCAGCTTAGATGGCGGGGGCCGGCAGTTCTTC
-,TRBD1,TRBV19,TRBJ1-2,CASRTWTGTYGYTF,TGTGCCAGTCGAACTTGGACAGGGACTTATGGCTACACCTTC
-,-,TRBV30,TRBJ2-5,CAWSSSEGASLQETQYF,TGTGCCTGGAGTTCATCGGAGGGGGCCTCACTACAAGAGACCCAGTACTTC
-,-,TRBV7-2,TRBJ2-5,CASSHLRDEETQYF,TGTGCCAGCAGCCACCTCCGGGATGAAGAGACCCAGTACTTC
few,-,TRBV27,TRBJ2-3,CASSLGFGSDTQYF,TGTGCCAGCAGTTTAGGATTCGGATCAGATACGCAGTATTTT
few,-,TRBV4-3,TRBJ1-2,CASSVERRNYGYTF,TGCGCCAGCAGCGTCGAAAGGCGGAACTATGGCTACACCTTC
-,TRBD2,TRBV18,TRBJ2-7,CASSPRLAGGPAEQYF,TGTGCCAGCTCACCAAGGCTAGCGGGGGGGCCCGCCGAGCAGTACTTC
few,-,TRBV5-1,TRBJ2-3,CASSLTPRDTNTQYF,TGCGCCAGCAGCCTCACCCCCCGGGACACGAATACGCAGTATTTT
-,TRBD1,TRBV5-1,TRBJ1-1,CASSFGTGNLNTEAFF,TGCGCCAGCAGCTTCGGGACAGGGAACCTGAACACTGAAGCTTTCTTT
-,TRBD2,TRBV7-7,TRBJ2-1,CASSLSGRDNEQFF,TGTGCTAGCAGCTTAAGCGGGAGGGACAATGAGCAGTTCTTC
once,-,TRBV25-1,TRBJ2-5,CASSESGLEIQETQYF,TGTGCCAGCAGTGAATCAGGTCTAGAGATCCAAGAGACCCAGTACTTC
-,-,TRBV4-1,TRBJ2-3,CASSPPFRGADTDTQYF,TGCGCCAGCAGCCCTCCATTTCGGGGGGCGGATACAGATACGCAGTATTTT
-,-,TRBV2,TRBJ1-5,CASTRGDQPQHF,TGTGCCAGCACACGAGGGGATCAGCCCCAGCATTTT
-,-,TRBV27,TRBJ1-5,CASSFGGGQPQHF,TGTGCCAGCAGTTTTGGGGGTGGGCAGCCCCAGCATTTT
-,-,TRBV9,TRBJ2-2,CASSATLIQGAATGELFF,TGTGCCAGCAGCGCAACACTTATACAGGGTGCGGCGACCGGGGAGCTGTTTTTT
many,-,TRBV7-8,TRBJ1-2,CASSAWDTPNYGYTF,TGTGCCAGCAGCGCGTGGGACACTCCTAACTATGGCTACACCTTC
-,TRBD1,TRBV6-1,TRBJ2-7,CASDRGPEQYF,TGTGCCAGCGACAGGGGACCCGAGCAGTACTTC
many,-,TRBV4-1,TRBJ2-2,CASSPSGATGELFF,TGCGCCAGCAGCCCGTCAGGGGCCACCGGGGAGCTGTTTTTT
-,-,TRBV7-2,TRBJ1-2,CASSLAVWEGINYGYTF,TGTGCCAGCAGCTTAGCGGTCTGGGAGGGAATTAACTATGGCTACACCTTC